Listed below are T cell receptor beta chains from one sample, sequenced in a study of response to subunit inactivated influenza vaccine. TCRdb itself ran the RT-PCR reads through MiXCR, one entry per CDR3 protein. Of about 780,000 distinct CDR3 sequences in the sample, less than 20% were seen once. The source was PBMCs from blood, collected around 5 days after vaccination. The origin of the receptors is a man aged 50 to 60 who received an inactivated influenza vaccine. CDR3s include the opening cysteine and the closing phenylalanine or tryptophan. Fields, in order: CDR3 protein, clone size, V gene, J gene. Size values are once, few and many counts, or a class for expanded clones, and some rows have none.

CDR3: CASSLTSGKSTDTQYF; size: NA; V: TRBV28; J: TRBJ2-3
CDR3: CASRGQGTSTDTQYF; size: NA; V: TRBV9; J: TRBJ2-3
CDR3: CASSLTSFSSYEQYF; size: few; V: TRBV6-5; J: TRBJ2-7
CDR3: CASSLLGLDYEQYF; size: NA; V: TRBV14; J: TRBJ2-7
CDR3: CASSDSPMNTEAFF; size: many; V: TRBV12-3/TRBV12-4; J: TRBJ1-1
CDR3: CASSLDAPYEQYF; size: NA; V: TRBV7-2; J: TRBJ2-7
CDR3: CASSSQGMNTEAFF; size: many; V: TRBV12-3/TRBV12-4; J: TRBJ1-1
CDR3: CASSLVPNSGNTIYF; size: NA; V: TRBV7-9; J: TRBJ1-3
CDR3: CASSYSRASGVNTGELFF; size: NA; V: TRBV6-5; J: TRBJ2-2
CDR3: CASAGTSRVEQYF; size: few; V: TRBV28; J: TRBJ2-7
CDR3: CASSGGQNYEQYF; size: many; V: TRBV7-2; J: TRBJ2-7
CDR3: CASSPQNLWKSTDTQYF; size: few; V: TRBV7-9; J: TRBJ2-3
CDR3: CASSQDGERGAYEQYF; size: few; V: TRBV4-3; J: TRBJ2-7
CDR3: CASSLLGPENTEAFF; size: NA; V: TRBV5-1; J: TRBJ1-1
CDR3: CASSARRATNEKLFF; size: NA; V: TRBV7-2; J: TRBJ1-4
CDR3: CASSLGSAGGELFF; size: few; V: TRBV27; J: TRBJ2-2
CDR3: CASSQEALQETQYF; size: NA; V: TRBV4-2; J: TRBJ2-5
CDR3: CASSPQTTTTSYNEQFF; size: NA; V: TRBV7-9; J: TRBJ2-1
CDR3: CASSLPPTRNEQFF; size: few; V: TRBV5-1; J: TRBJ2-1
CDR3: CASSPGPGQGRGITDTQYF; size: NA; V: TRBV11-1; J: TRBJ2-3
CDR3: CSAPGRGASTEAFF; size: few; V: TRBV20-1; J: TRBJ1-1
CDR3: CASSLAGRINGELFF; size: few; V: TRBV7-2; J: TRBJ2-2
CDR3: CASSQGAQSIDYNEQFF; size: once; V: TRBV14; J: TRBJ2-1
CDR3: CASSHSIGGTEAFF; size: few; V: TRBV12-3/TRBV12-4; J: TRBJ1-1
CDR3: CASSPQGPPNTGELFF; size: NA; V: TRBV4-3; J: TRBJ2-2
CDR3: CSVMGGMGNTEAFF; size: NA; V: TRBV29-1; J: TRBJ1-1
CDR3: CSASMTGEQPQHF; size: NA; V: TRBV20-1; J: TRBJ1-5
CDR3: CAWSRGPEAFF; size: many; V: TRBV30; J: TRBJ1-1
CDR3: CSATRVEGANVLTF; size: few; V: TRBV20-1; J: TRBJ2-6
CDR3: CASSPGQTMETQYF; size: NA; V: TRBV19; J: TRBJ2-5
CDR3: CASHLYLTYEQYF; size: NA; V: TRBV27; J: TRBJ2-7
CDR3: CASSSQGGNTEAFF; size: many; V: TRBV7-9; J: TRBJ1-1
CDR3: CASSLGAGRAYNEQFF; size: NA; V: TRBV5-1; J: TRBJ2-1
CDR3: CASSWAGKSSGNTIYF; size: NA; V: TRBV3-1; J: TRBJ1-3
CDR3: CAIRGQVQETQYF; size: NA; V: TRBV10-3; J: TRBJ2-5
CDR3: CASSDYYREETQYF; size: few; V: TRBV7-8; J: TRBJ2-5
CDR3: CSVDRQGHTDTQYF; size: NA; V: TRBV29-1; J: TRBJ2-3
CDR3: CASSSYRGTGEQYF; size: few; V: TRBV7-9; J: TRBJ2-7
CDR3: CATLAGTNTGELFF; size: few; V: TRBV12-3/TRBV12-4; J: TRBJ2-2
CDR3: CASSLRPGRKTPYNEQFF; size: NA; V: TRBV11-1; J: TRBJ2-1
CDR3: CAITPGQQETQYF; size: many; V: TRBV10-3; J: TRBJ2-5